This TCR beta chain was recorded in a study of cytomegalovirus exposure and HLA in healthy donors. Overall study findings and caveats: Analyses of presence/absence relied on an assumption of roughly uniform sequencing depth across donors.

Primers for the PCR totalled 60 Vbeta and 13 Jbeta. As originally analysed: An analysis performed later counted about 80 million unique TCR beta chains (approximately 10 million of them shared). The repertoire was sequenced with immunoSEQ multiplex PCR; TCRdb's copy has only in-frame clones and lacks some. The V and J calls and clone size were taken over from that table, and D and trimming were inferred from the DNA. The clone table shows 45,000 to 60,000 clones, with the ten largest holding around 2.3%. The V gene's germline CDR1 is MDHEN and CDR2 SYDVKM. Trimming pared 4 bases from V and 2 bases from J, leaving 11 bases between. The CDR3 has 14 amino acids. Comment on this clone: What it binds is unknown.

Sequenced input: PBMCs. This rearrangement joins TRBV28 to TRBJ1-2, with a tentative D call TRBD1 (6 bases). The TCR was taken from a female donor in good health and CMV-seronegative. The CDR3 sequence: CASSSGTRNYGYTF. CDR3 nucleotides: TGTGCCAGCAGTTCCGGGACACGAAACTATGGCTACACCTTC.